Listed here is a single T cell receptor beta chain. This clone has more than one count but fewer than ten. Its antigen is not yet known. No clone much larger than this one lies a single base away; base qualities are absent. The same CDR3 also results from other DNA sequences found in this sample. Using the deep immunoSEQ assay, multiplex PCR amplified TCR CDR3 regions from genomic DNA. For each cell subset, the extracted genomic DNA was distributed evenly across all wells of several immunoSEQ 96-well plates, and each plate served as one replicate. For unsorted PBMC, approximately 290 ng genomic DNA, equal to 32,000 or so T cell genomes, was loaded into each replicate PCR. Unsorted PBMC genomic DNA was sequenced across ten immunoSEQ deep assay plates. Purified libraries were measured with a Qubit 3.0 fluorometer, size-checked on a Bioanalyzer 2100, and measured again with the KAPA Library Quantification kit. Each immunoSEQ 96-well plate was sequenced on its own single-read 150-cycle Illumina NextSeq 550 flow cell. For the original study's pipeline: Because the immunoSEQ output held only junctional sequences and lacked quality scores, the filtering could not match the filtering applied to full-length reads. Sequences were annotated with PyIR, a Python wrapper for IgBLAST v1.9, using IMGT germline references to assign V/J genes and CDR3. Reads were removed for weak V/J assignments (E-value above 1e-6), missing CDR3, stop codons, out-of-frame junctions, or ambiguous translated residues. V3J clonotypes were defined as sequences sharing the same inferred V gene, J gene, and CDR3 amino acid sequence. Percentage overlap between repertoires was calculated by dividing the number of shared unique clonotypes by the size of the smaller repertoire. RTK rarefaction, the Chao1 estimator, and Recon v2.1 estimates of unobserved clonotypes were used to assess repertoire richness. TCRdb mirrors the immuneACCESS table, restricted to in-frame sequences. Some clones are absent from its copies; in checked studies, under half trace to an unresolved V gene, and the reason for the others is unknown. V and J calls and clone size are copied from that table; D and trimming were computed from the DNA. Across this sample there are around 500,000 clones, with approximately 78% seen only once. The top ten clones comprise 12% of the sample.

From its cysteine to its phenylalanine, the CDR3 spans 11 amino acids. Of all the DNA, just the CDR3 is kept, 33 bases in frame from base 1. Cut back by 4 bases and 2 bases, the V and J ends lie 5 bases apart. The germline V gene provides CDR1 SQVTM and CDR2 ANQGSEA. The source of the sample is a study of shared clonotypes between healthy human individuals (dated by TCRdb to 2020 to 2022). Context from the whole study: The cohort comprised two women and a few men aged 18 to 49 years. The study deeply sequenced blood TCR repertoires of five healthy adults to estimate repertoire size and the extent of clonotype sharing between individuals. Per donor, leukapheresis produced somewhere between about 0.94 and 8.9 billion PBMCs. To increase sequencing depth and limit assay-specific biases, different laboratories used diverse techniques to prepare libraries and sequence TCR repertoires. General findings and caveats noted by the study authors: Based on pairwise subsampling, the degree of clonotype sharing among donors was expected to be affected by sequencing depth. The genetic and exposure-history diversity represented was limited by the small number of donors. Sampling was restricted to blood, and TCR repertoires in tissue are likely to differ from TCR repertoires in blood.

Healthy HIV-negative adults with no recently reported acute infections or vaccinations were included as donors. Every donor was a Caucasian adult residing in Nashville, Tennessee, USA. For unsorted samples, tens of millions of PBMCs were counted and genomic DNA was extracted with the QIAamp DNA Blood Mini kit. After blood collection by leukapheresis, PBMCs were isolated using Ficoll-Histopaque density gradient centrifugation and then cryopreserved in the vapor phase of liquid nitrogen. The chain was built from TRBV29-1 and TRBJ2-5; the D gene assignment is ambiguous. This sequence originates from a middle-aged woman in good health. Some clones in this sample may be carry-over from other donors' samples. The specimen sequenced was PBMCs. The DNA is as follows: TGCAGCGTTGCTCTGCAAGAGACCCAGTACTTC. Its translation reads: CSVALQETQYF.